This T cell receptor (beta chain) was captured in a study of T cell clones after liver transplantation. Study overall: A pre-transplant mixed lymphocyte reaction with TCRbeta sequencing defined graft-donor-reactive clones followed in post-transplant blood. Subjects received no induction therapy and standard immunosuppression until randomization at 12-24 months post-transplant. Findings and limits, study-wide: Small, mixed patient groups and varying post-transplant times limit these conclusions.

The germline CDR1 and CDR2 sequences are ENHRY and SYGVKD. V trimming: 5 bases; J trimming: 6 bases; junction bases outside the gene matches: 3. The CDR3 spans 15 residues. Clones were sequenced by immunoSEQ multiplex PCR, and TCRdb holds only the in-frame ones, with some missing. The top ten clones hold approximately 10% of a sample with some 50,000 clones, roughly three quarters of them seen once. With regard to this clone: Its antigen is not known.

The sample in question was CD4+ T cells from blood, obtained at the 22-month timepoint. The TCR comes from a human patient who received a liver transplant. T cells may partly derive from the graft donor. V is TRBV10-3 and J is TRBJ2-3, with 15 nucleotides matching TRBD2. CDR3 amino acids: CAISRTSGGEDTQYF. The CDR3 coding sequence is TGTGCCATCAGTAGGACTAGCGGGGGGGAGGATACGCAGTATTTT.